This T cell receptor (beta chain) was identified in a study of T cell clonotyping in hematopoietic cell transplantation. Germline CDR1 LNHDA, CDR2 SQIVND (reference sequence). The V gene end was trimmed by 4 bases and the J gene end by 10 bases; junction bases not matched to a gene: 10. The CDR3 contains 15 residues. Note on this clone: Its antigen is undetermined.

Regarding the study as a whole: Broader posttransplant TCR repertoire diversity was predicted by graft donor and pretransplant recipient Inverse Simpson Index values. Few recipient clonotypes overlapped donors; over 95% were de novo at given depth. Cells were unsorted, so CD4 and CD8 contributions were not separated.

Clones were read by immunoSEQ multiplex PCR, and TCRdb kept only the in-frame ones, dropping some. The data contain approximately 12,000 clones, around 49% of them singletons. Sample: peripheral blood mononuclear cells. This chain joins TRBV19 and TRBJ1-4; TRBD1 matches at 9 bases. The source is a man aged 50-59 years in good health. Some clones in this sample may be carry-over from other donors' samples. Written as DNA, the CDR3 is TGTGCCAGTAGTACAGTCCCGGGACAGGGCGGAAAACTGTTTTTT. This sequence encodes CASSTVPGQGGKLFF.